This is a list of T cell receptor beta chains from one sample in a study of cytomegalovirus exposure and HLA in healthy donors. The table came from immunoSEQ multiplex PCR; TCRdb's copy has only in-frame clones and leaves some out. The sample data list about 92,000 clones. The source material was PBMCs. The receptors come from a man between 45 and 60 years old in good health and CMV-seropositive. Both conserved end residues are part of each CDR3. D genes are given only for firm matches.

d_gene	v_gene	j_gene	CDR3nt	CDR3aa
NA	TRBV4-2	TRBJ2-5	TGTGCCAGCAGCCAAGCGACAAATAGGAAGACCCAGTACTTC	CASSQATNRKTQYF
TRBD1	TRBV18	TRBJ2-7	TGTGCCAGCACTGACAGGGACTACGAGCAGTACTTC	CASTDRDYEQYF
NA	TRBV30	TRBJ2-5	TGTGCCTGGAAGGTAGGCGGCCAAGAGACCCAGTACTTC	CAWKVGGQETQYF
NA	TRBV20-1	TRBJ1-1	TGCAGTGCGGTACAGAACACTGAAGCTTTCTTT	CSAVQNTEAFF
TRBD2	TRBV4-3	TRBJ2-1	TGCGCCAGCAGCCCCCGGGCTAGCGGGGACTCCTACAATGAGCAGTTCTTC	CASSPRASGDSYNEQFF
TRBD1	TRBV5-1	TRBJ1-1	TGCGCCAGCAGCTTGGCCGGGACAGACTACACTGAAGCTTTCTTT	CASSLAGTDYTEAFF
TRBD2	TRBV29-1	TRBJ2-1	TGCAGCGTTGACGAGCGGGGGGCCGACAATGAGCAGTTCTTC	CSVDERGADNEQFF
TRBD1	TRBV11-2	TRBJ1-4	TGTGCCAGCAGCTTAGTTTATAGGGACAGTGCGAGGCCTAATGAAAAACTGTTTTTT	CASSLVYRDSARPNEKLFF
TRBD2	TRBV4-3	TRBJ2-1	TGCGCCAGCAGCCAAGGGGGACTAGCGAGTAACAATGAGCAGTTCTTC	CASSQGGLASNNEQFF
TRBD2	TRBV7-2	TRBJ2-3	TGTGCCAGCAGCCCAGCGGGAGTAAGCACAGATACGCAGTATTTT	CASSPAGVSTDTQYF
TRBD1	TRBV7-8	TRBJ2-7	TGTGCCAGCAGCCACAGCCGCCGGAGGGGGACAGGTACCTACGAGCAGTACTTC	CASSHSRRRGTGTYEQYF
TRBD2	TRBV30	TRBJ2-3	TGTACCCTCAGCGGGGGCACAGATACGCAGTATTTT	CTLSGGTDTQYF
TRBD1	TRBV27	TRBJ1-2	TGTGCCAGCAGATCAGGGGGGTGGGACTATGGCTACACCTTC	CASRSGGWDYGYTF
NA	TRBV7-9	TRBJ2-1	TGTGCCAGCAGCCCGGGACTCGGCAATGAGCAGTTCTTC	CASSPGLGNEQFF
NA	TRBV7-2	TRBJ1-2	TGTGCCAGCAGCCAATACAGGGATGTGGATGGCTACACCTTC	CASSQYRDVDGYTF
TRBD1	TRBV7-2	TRBJ1-3	TGTGCCAGCAGCTTTAGCGGGACAGCTGGAAACACCATATATTTT	CASSFSGTAGNTIYF
NA	TRBV7-9	TRBJ1-2	TGTGCCAGCAGCTTCCCTGCGGGGTCCGCTGGAAGCTACACCTTC	CASSFPAGSAGSYTF
NA	TRBV19	TRBJ2-7	TGTGCCAGTAGTATAGATTGGAGCGGCAATTACTACGAGCAGTACTTC	CASSIDWSGNYYEQYF
NA	TRBV9	TRBJ2-1	TGTGCCAGCAGCGTAACGGGATCCTACAATGAGCAGTTCTTC	CASSVTGSYNEQFF
TRBD1	TRBV6-5	TRBJ1-2	TGTGCCAGCAGTTATTCCGGGACAGGTCTTTATGGCTACACCTTC	CASSYSGTGLYGYTF
NA	TRBV2	TRBJ2-7	TGTGCCAGCAGTGAAGCCGGTGAGCAGTACTTC	CASSEAGEQYF
TRBD2	TRBV18	TRBJ2-3	TGTGCCAGCTCACCTCTGACTAGCGGGCGGGATACGCAGTATTTT	CASSPLTSGRDTQYF
TRBD1	TRBV4-2	TRBJ2-7	TGTGCCAGCAGCCTGGGACAGGTTAGCGACGAGCAGTACTTC	CASSLGQVSDEQYF
TRBD2	TRBV27	TRBJ2-1	TGTGCCAGCCGCGGGGGCTACAATGAGCAGTTCTTC	CASRGGYNEQFF
NA	TRBV5-1	TRBJ2-7	TGCGCCAGCAGCGTCGGGACACCTCGGGCCTACGAGCAGTACTTC	CASSVGTPRAYEQYF
NA	TRBV5-5	TRBJ2-1	TGTGCCAGCAGCTTGGACGCCAGCTCCTACAATGAGCAGTTCTTC	CASSLDASSYNEQFF
NA	TRBV5-1	TRBJ1-5	TGCGCCAGCAGCTCGGGGGACAATCAGCCCCAGCATTTT	CASSSGDNQPQHF
NA	TRBV4-3	TRBJ2-1	TGCGCCAGCAGCCAAGATCCTAGCCTATACAATGAGCAGTTCTTC	CASSQDPSLYNEQFF
NA	TRBV7-2	TRBJ2-2	TGTGCCAGCAGCTTCTCTCGGGTGGGCGGGGAGCTGTTTTTT	CASSFSRVGGELFF
TRBD1	TRBV6-5	TRBJ2-7	TGTGCCAGCAGTGCCACAGGGGCCACCTCCTACGAGCAGTACTTC	CASSATGATSYEQYF
NA	TRBV7-2	TRBJ2-5	TGTGCCAGCAGCTTACAGGTTCAAGAGACCCAGTACTTC	CASSLQVQETQYF
TRBD2	TRBV7-2	TRBJ2-5	TGTGCCAGCAGCTTCCAAGCGGGAGAATCCGAGACCCAGTACTTC	CASSFQAGESETQYF
NA	TRBV20-1	TRBJ2-1	TGCAGTGCTAGCGCGAACAATGAGCAGTTCTTC	CSASANNEQFF
TRBD1	TRBV19	TRBJ2-2	TGTGCCAGTAGTGGGTACAGGGGGCAGGACACCGGGGAGCTGTTTTTT	CASSGYRGQDTGELFF
TRBD1	TRBV5-1	TRBJ2-7	TGCGCCAGCAGCCCGGGACAGGGCAGGGACGAGCAGTACTTC	CASSPGQGRDEQYF
TRBD1	TRBV4-3	TRBJ1-1	TGCGCCAGCAGCCAAGTTGGGAGGGGACAGGACGTTGAAGCTTTCTTT	CASSQVGRGQDVEAFF